This T cell receptor (beta chain) was identified during a study of persistence of HIV-infected CD4 T cells. Study-level information: Isolated cells were CMV- and HIV-1 Gag-responding CD4+ T cells.

With regard to this clone: No antigen is known for it.

The immunoSEQ assay was version 4, run in survey mode. Profiling relied on immunoSEQ multiplex PCR, and the TCRdb table lists in-frame clones only, not all of them. Of about 40,000 clones listed, approximately 84% were seen once; the top ten hold 1.5% to 2%. With 5 bases clipped from V and 1 base from J, the junction kept 3 bases outside the gene matches. Per germline, CDR1 SEHNR and CDR2 FQNEAQ (reference sequence). The CDR3 is 16 residues long. Cells were stimulated with CMV-infected fibroblast lysates at roughly 10 ug/mL. Sorted nonresponding memory CD4+ T cells were CD40L-negative, CD69-negative, CD45RO-high.

The TCR sequence derives from an adult man with HIV who was CMV-seropositive. Sequencing used CD4+ T cells sorted from PBMCs after roughly 19-hour stimulation, obtained from a patient who received antiretroviral therapy. The rearrangement joins TRBV7-9 to TRBJ1-4; 11 bases are a match to TRBD1. This CDR3 reads CASSPGTGGTNEKLFF. CDR3 in DNA: TGTGCCAGCAGCCCCGGGACAGGGGGAACTAATGAAAAACTGTTTTTT.